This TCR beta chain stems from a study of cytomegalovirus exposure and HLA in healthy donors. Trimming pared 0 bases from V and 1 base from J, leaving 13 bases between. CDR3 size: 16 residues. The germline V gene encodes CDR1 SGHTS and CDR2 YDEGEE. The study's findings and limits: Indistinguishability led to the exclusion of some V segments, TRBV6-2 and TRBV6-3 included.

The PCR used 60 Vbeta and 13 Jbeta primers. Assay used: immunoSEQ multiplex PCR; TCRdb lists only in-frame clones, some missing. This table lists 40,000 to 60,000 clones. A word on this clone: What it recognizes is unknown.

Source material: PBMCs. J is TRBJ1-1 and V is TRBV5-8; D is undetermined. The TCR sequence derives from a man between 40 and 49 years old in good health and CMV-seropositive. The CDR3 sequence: CASSLVGVVTNTEAFF. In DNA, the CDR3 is TGTGCCAGCAGCTTGGTCGGGGTAGTAACGAACACTGAAGCTTTCTTT.